A selection of T cell receptor beta chains follows, all from one sample in a study of blood T cell repertoires in COVID-19. Sequencing used immunoSEQ multiplex PCR; TCRdb keeps in-frame clones, though not all of them. The profile covers 400,000 to 550,000 clones, with 87% appearing a single time and roughly 2% taken by the ten largest. Sequencing was done on a sample of PBMCs or T cells enriched from blood (not recorded which). The receptors here all came from a woman aged 18-29 years with acute COVID-19. Each CDR3 is given with its conserved first and last residue. The D gene is left open where the match is weak. A row's size may be missing; if present it is once, few, many or a size class.

V gene	clone size	J gene	D gene	CDR3 protein	CDR3 DNA
TRBV9	.	TRBJ1-1	.	CASSPQGIGNTEAFF	TGTGCCAGCAGCCCACAGGGAATCGGGAACACTGAAGCTTTCTTT
TRBV19	.	TRBJ2-5	.	CASLNKETQYF	TGTGCCAGCCTAAATAAAGAGACCCAGTACTTC
TRBV28	.	TRBJ2-1	TRBD2	CASSFPTVAGENNEQFF	TGTGCCAGCAGTTTTCCGACAGTAGCGGGAGAGAACAATGAGCAGTTCTTC
TRBV28	.	TRBJ2-7	TRBD2	CASSLWVRGRVYEQYF	TGTGCCAGCAGTTTATGGGTACGGGGGAGGGTCTACGAGCAGTACTTC
TRBV3-1/TRBV3-2	.	TRBJ2-7	.	CASSRSSRYEQYF	TGTGCCAGCAGCCGGTCCAGTCGATACGAGCAGTACTTC
TRBV18	.	TRBJ2-1	.	CASSSSGGGRYNEQFF	TGTGCCAGCTCGTCCAGCGGTGGCGGAAGGTACAATGAGCAGTTCTTC
TRBV10-2	.	TRBJ2-1	TRBD2	CASSPAGEYNEQFF	TGCGCCAGCAGCCCAGCGGGAGAATACAATGAGCAGTTCTTC
TRBV5-1	.	TRBJ1-3	TRBD1	CASSQDRGSGNTIYF	TGCGCCAGCAGCCAGGACAGGGGCTCTGGAAACACCATATATTTT
TRBV28	.	TRBJ1-4	TRBD1	CASSQVRTGEEKLFF	TGTGCCAGCAGCCAGGTGCGGACAGGGGAAGAAAAACTGTTTTTT
TRBV19	once	TRBJ1-3	.	CASKFGGALGNTIYF	TGTGCCAGTAAGTTCGGCGGGGCACTCGGAAACACCATATATTTT
TRBV19	.	TRBJ2-1	.	CASSTGGVGSLSYNEQFF	TGTGCCAGTAGTACCGGAGGGGTAGGGAGCCTATCCTACAATGAGCAGTTCTTC
TRBV9	.	TRBJ2-7	.	CASSVALGAEQYF	TGTGCCAGCAGCGTAGCTTTGGGAGCTGAGCAGTACTTC
TRBV27	.	TRBJ2-5	TRBD2	CASSLTPRGETQYF	TGTGCCAGCAGTTTAACGCCGCGGGGGGAGACCCAGTACTTC
TRBV20-1	once	TRBJ2-7	.	CSASLAPEQYF	TGCAGTGCTAGCCTAGCGCCCGAGCAGTACTTC
TRBV18	few	TRBJ1-5	TRBD1	CASSPPPGGNQPQHF	TGTGCCAGCTCACCACCACCAGGGGGAAATCAGCCCCAGCATTTT
TRBV10-3	.	TRBJ2-2	TRBD1	CAISEQGRDTGELFF	TGTGCCATCAGTGAACAGGGGCGGGACACCGGGGAGCTGTTTTTT
TRBV5-1	.	TRBJ1-1	.	CASSSPGWEAFF	TGCGCCAGCAGCTCCCCGGGGTGGGAAGCTTTCTTT
TRBV5-6	.	TRBJ1-6	TRBD1	CASSLGQGITSPLHF	TGTGCCAGCAGCTTGGGACAGGGTATAACTTCACCCCTCCACTTT
TRBV11-2	.	TRBJ1-2	.	CASSSFAGNLGRGYTF	TGTGCCAGCAGCTCCTTCGCCGGGAACCTCGGACGGGGCTACACCTTC
TRBV28	.	TRBJ1-2	.	CASSPRQIYGYTF	TGTGCCAGCAGTCCCCGACAGATCTATGGCTACACCTTC
TRBV19	.	TRBJ1-2	TRBD1	CASTPSRDRGAYGYTF	TGTGCCAGTACTCCATCCCGGGACAGGGGAGCCTATGGCTACACCTTC
TRBV19	.	TRBJ1-1	.	CASSIVEGMFTEAFF	TGTGCCAGTAGTATAGTCGAGGGTATGTTCACTGAAGCTTTCTTT
TRBV27	.	TRBJ2-3	TRBD2	CASSHLAGSTTDTQYF	TGTGCCAGCAGTCACCTAGCGGGGAGTACGACAGATACGCAGTATTTT
TRBV2	.	TRBJ2-5	TRBD1	CASSVTGGLETQYF	TGTGCCAGCAGTGTGACAGGGGGCTTGGAGACCCAGTACTTC
TRBV28	.	TRBJ1-1	.	CASSASGVGTEAFF	TGTGCCAGCAGTGCCTCAGGGGTAGGCACTGAAGCTTTCTTT
TRBV5-6	.	TRBJ2-2	.	CASRKTGAGELFF	TGTGCCAGCAGAAAAACTGGAGCCGGGGAGCTGTTTTTT
TRBV9	once	TRBJ2-5	TRBD1	CASSGQGRETQYF	TGTGCCAGCAGCGGACAGGGGCGGGAGACCCAGTACTTC
TRBV30	.	TRBJ2-7	.	CAWKRESRNYEQYF	TGTGCCTGGAAGCGAGAGAGTAGGAACTACGAGCAGTACTTC
TRBV30	.	TRBJ1-4	.	CAWSVPDSPNEKLFF	TGTGCCTGGAGTGTACCTGACAGTCCTAATGAAAAACTGTTTTTT
TRBV9	.	TRBJ2-3	TRBD2	CASSVVAGGTDTQYF	TGTGCCAGCAGCGTGGTAGCGGGGGGAACAGATACGCAGTATTTT
TRBV9	.	TRBJ1-1	.	CASSPTHTGNTEAFF	TGTGCCAGCAGCCCGACCCACACAGGCAACACTGAAGCTTTCTTT
TRBV7-8	.	TRBJ1-1	.	CASSLAGPGPIYGAFF	TGTGCCAGCAGCTTAGCGGGTCCAGGTCCAATATACGGAGCTTTCTTT
TRBV4-3	once	TRBJ2-3	.	CASSQVNTDTQYF	TGCGCCAGCAGCCAAGTAAACACAGATACGCAGTATTTT
TRBV7-9	.	TRBJ2-4	.	CASSAQLGEAKNIQYF	TGTGCCAGCAGCGCCCAACTAGGTGAAGCCAAAAACATTCAGTACTTC
TRBV29-1	.	TRBJ2-5	TRBD2	CSVDASGGETQYF	TGCAGCGTTGATGCTAGCGGGGGAGAGACCCAGTACTTC
TRBV27	.	TRBJ1-1	.	CASWELEGVGNTEAFF	TGTGCCAGCTGGGAACTGGAGGGCGTAGGGAACACTGAAGCTTTCTTT
TRBV4-1	.	TRBJ1-4	TRBD1	CASSQGDRGLEKLFF	TGCGCCAGCAGCCAGGGAGACAGGGGGCTTGAAAAACTGTTTTTT